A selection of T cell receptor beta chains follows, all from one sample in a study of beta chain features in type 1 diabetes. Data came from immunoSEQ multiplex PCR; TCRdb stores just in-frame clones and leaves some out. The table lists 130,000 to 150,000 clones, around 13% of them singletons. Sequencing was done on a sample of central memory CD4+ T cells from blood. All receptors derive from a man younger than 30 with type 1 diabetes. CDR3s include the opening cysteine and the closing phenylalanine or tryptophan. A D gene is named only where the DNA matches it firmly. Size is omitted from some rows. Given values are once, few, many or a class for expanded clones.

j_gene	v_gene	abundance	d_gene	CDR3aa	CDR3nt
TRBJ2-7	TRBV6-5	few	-	CASGGQYEQYF	TGTGCCAGCGGGGGGCAGTACGAGCAGTACTTC
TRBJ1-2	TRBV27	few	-	CASSSGGLANYGYTF	TGTGCCAGCAGTTCCGGGGGACTAGCTAACTATGGCTACACCTTC
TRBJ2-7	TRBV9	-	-	CASSVAWGYEQYF	TGTGCCAGCAGCGTAGCCTGGGGCTACGAGCAGTACTTC
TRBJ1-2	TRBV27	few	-	CASSSGGPNYGYTF	TGTGCCAGCAGTTCGGGGGGGCCTAACTATGGCTACACCTTC
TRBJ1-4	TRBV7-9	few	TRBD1	CASSYGQVGEKLFF	TGTGCCAGCAGCTACGGACAGGTTGGGGAAAAACTGTTTTTT
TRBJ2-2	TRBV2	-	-	CASSFGITGELFF	TGTGCCAGCAGTTTCGGGATCACCGGGGAGCTGTTTTTT
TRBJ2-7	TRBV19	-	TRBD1	CASSIGGTETYEQYF	TGTGCCAGTAGTATAGGAGGGACAGAAACCTACGAGCAGTACTTC
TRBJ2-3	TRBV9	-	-	CASSVATSSYTDTQYF	TGTGCCAGCAGCGTAGCCACTAGCAGCTACACAGATACGCAGTATTTT
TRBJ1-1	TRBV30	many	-	CAWSRTANTEAFF	TGTGCCTGGAGTAGGACAGCAAACACTGAAGCTTTCTTT
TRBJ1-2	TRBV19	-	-	CASTSMGGTGMSTF	TGTGCCAGTACCAGTATGGGGGGGACCGGAATGAGCACCTTC
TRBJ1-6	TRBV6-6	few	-	CASRGTGTYNSPLHF	TGTGCCAGCCGCGGGACCGGGACCTATAATTCACCCCTCCACTTT
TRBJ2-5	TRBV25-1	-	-	CASSEARQQGRETQYF	TGTGCCAGCAGTGAAGCACGGCAACAGGGAAGGGAGACCCAGTACTTC
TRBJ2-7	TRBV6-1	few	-	CASSIQGSIYEQYF	TGTGCCAGCAGTATCCAGGGTTCGATCTACGAGCAGTACTTC
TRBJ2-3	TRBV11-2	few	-	CASSPLLEEDTQYF	TGTGCCAGCAGCCCCCTACTCGAGGAAGATACGCAGTATTTT
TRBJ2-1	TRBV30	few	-	CAWSVHPEGEQFF	TGTGCCTGGAGTGTACACCCAGAGGGTGAGCAGTTCTTC
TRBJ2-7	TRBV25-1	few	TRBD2	CASSEGGSGGYEQYF	TGTGCCAGCAGTGAAGGGGGTAGCGGGGGCTACGAGCAGTACTTC
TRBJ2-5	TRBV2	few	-	CASRPRPSETQYF	TGTGCCAGCAGACCCCGGCCGTCAGAGACCCAGTACTTC
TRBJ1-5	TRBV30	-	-	CAWSVDANQPQHF	TGTGCCTGGAGTGTGGATGCTAATCAGCCCCAGCATTTT
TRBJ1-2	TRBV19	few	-	CASSSGNYGYTF	TGTGCCAGTAGTTCGGGGAACTATGGCTACACCTTC
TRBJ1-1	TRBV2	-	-	CASTLYRDGPEAFF	TGTGCCAGCACCCTCTACAGGGACGGTCCCGAAGCTTTCTTT
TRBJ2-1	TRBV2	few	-	CASSSYNEQFF	TGTGCCAGCAGTTCCTACAATGAGCAGTTCTTC
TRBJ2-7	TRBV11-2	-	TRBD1	CASSPGTGPLYEQYF	TGTGCCAGCAGCCCCGGGACAGGACCTCTCTACGAGCAGTACTTC
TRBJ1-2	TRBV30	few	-	CAWSVRNRYGYTF	TGTGCCTGGAGTGTTAGGAACAGGTATGGCTACACCTTC
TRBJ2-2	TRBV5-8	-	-	CASSLAPGFWTGELFF	TGTGCCAGCAGCTTGGCTCCGGGCTTCTGGACCGGGGAGCTGTTTTTT
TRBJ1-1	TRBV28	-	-	CASSLVIRTEAFF	TGTGCCAGCAGTTTAGTTATTAGGACTGAAGCTTTCTTT
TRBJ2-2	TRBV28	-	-	CASSSQIKGSGTGELFF	TGTGCCAGCAGTTCTCAAATCAAAGGGTCGGGGACCGGGGAGCTGTTTTTT
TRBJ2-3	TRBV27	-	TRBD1	CASSPPGTATDTQYF	TGTGCCAGCAGTCCGCCCGGGACAGCCACAGATACGCAGTATTTT
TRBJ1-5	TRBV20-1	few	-	CSAMTAGPQHF	TGCAGTGCTATGACAGCGGGGCCCCAGCATTTT
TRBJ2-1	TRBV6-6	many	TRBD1	CASSGGSSYNEQFF	TGTGCCAGCTCAGGGGGAAGCTCCTACAATGAGCAGTTCTTC
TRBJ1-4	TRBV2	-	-	CASTPGGVREKLFF	TGTGCCAGCACCCCGGGGGGGGTTCGGGAAAAACTGTTTTTT
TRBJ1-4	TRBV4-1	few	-	CASSQDGRGGPEKLFF	TGCGCCAGCAGCCAAGACGGCCGGGGAGGGCCTGAAAAACTGTTTTTT
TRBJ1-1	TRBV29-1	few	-	CSGTLNTEAFF	TGCAGCGGGACACTGAACACTGAAGCTTTCTTT
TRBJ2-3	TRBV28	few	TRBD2	CASSLGGKGTDTQYF	TGTGCCAGCAGTTTGGGGGGGAAGGGCACAGATACGCAGTATTTT
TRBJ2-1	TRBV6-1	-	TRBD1	CASSGMGQGVDEQFF	TGTGCCAGCAGTGGCATGGGACAGGGTGTCGATGAGCAGTTCTTC
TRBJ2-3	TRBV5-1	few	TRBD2	CASSLASGLQDTQYF	TGCGCCAGCAGCTTGGCTAGCGGCCTCCAGGATACGCAGTATTTT
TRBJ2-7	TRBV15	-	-	CATSREQAYSYEQYF	TGTGCCACCAGCAGAGAACAGGCTTACTCCTACGAGCAGTACTTC
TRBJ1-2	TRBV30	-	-	CASTEADYGYTF	TGTGCCTCCACCGAGGCAGACTATGGCTACACCTTC
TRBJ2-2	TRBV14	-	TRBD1	CASSQVQGANTGELFF	TGTGCCAGCAGCCAAGTACAGGGGGCGAACACCGGGGAGCTGTTTTTT
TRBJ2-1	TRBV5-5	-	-	CASSLDRGTSSYNEQFF	TGTGCCAGCAGCTTGGATCGGGGGACAAGCTCCTACAATGAGCAGTTCTTC
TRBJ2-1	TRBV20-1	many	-	CSARINNEQFF	TGCAGTGCTAGAATAAACAATGAGCAGTTCTTC
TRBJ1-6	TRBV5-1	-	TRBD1	CASSWTRQGTSPLHF	TGCGCCAGCAGCTGGACGCGACAGGGGACTTCACCCCTCCACTTT